These 22 T cell receptor beta chains originate from one sample sequenced in a study of neoadjuvant anti-PD-1 for oral cavity cancer. Produced via immunoSEQ multiplex PCR; TCRdb's table is partial and in-frame only. The sample records about 14,000 clones, just under 70% being singletons. The time point is: after neoadjuvant nivolumab, at surgical resection. The sequenced sample was PBMCs, obtained after nivolumab (anti-PD-1) treatment. The receptors stem from a person aged 40 to 85 with oral cavity squamous cell carcinoma.

This chain uses TRBV7-8 with TRBJ2-1, with D perhaps matching TRBD2 (5 bases). The length of the CDR3 is 16 residues. V was cut by 1 base and J by 0 bases, with 10 bases left in between. CDR1 is SGHVS and CDR2 is FQNEAQ in the germline V gene. CDR3 protein: CASSLGEYDSYNEQFF. For the CDR3, the DNA is TGTGCCAGCAGCTTAGGGGAGTACGACTCCTACAATGAGCAGTTCTTC.

This clone was counted a few times. The chain uses TRBV5-1 and TRBJ1-2; no reliable D call. V was trimmed by 4 bases and J by 6 bases, leaving 19 bases between them. The CDR3 spans 15 residues. The germline V gene encodes CDR1 SGHRS and CDR2 YFSETQ. The CDR3 sequence: CASSPPTGAGDGYTF. DNA of the CDR3: TGCGCCAGCAGCCCACCTACCGGTGCGGGAGATGGCTACACCTTC.

CDR3 sequence (DNA): TGCGCCAGCAGCCCTGGGACTAGCGGGCCCCCCTACGAGCAGTACTTC. Translation: CASSPGTSGPPYEQYF. This sequence joins TRBV5-1 and TRBJ2-7; 12 nucleotides match TRBD2. The V gene's germline CDR1 is SGHRS and CDR2 YFSETQ. This CDR3 comprises 16 residues. J was trimmed by 2 bases and V by 4 bases; bases with no gene match: 7.

The V call is TRBV7-9, the J call TRBJ2-3; 14 nucleotides line up with TRBD2. Trimming took 1 base from V and 2 from J; bases not matched to a gene: 2. The germline CDR1 and CDR2 sequences are SEHNR and FQNEAQ (reference sequence). CDR3 size: 17 residues. Here the CDR3 DNA reads TGTGCCAGCAGCTTAGGGACTAGCGGGAGGCACACAGATACGCAGTATTTT. It specifies CASSLGTSGRHTDTQYF.

This clone was observed a few times. V usage is TRBV19 and J usage is TRBJ2-7; possibly TRBD2 for D (6 bases). Germline CDR1 and CDR2: LNHDA and SQIVND (reference sequence). The CDR3 sequence is 16 residues long. Trimming shortened V by 6 bases and J by 0 bases, and 18 bases separated the two germline ends. CDR3 amino acids: CASRNNRDSRSYEQYF. The CDR3 DNA follows: TGTGCCAGTAGAAACAACCGGGACTCCCGCTCCTACGAGCAGTACTTC.

This sequence joins TRBV25-1 and TRBJ2-2, with 9 bases that match TRBD2. Germline CDR1 and CDR2: MGHDK and SYGVNS. The CDR3 loop spans 15 amino acids. V shed 1 base and J 6 bases; nucleotides not matched to a gene: 3. The CDR3 spells CASSEFRGRAGELFF. CDR3 bases: TGTGCCAGCAGTGAATTTCGCGGGAGGGCCGGGGAGCTGTTTTTT.

The rearrangement joins TRBV7-8 to TRBJ2-7; 9 nucleotides agree with TRBD1. Per germline, CDR1 SGHVS and CDR2 FQNEAQ. V was clipped by 5 bases and J by 6 bases; unmatched bases: 8. The CDR3 runs 14 residues. The CDR3: CASSKGQGSSEQYF. The CDR3 DNA reads as TGTGCCAGCAGCAAGGGACAGGGAAGTAGCGAGCAGTACTTC. The entire variable domain, with the rest obtained from reference TRBV7-8 and TRBJ2-7, is as follows: GAGVSQSPRYKVAKRGQDVALRCDPISGHVSLFWYQQALGQGPEFLTYFQNEAQLDKSGLPSDRFFAERPEGSVSTLKIQRTQQEDSAVYLCASSKGQGSSEQYFGPGTRLTVT.

This clone was counted a few times. This chain joins TRBV2 and TRBJ1-1; 7 positions match TRBD1. Germline lookup yields CDR1 SNHLY and CDR2 FYNNEI. V dropped 2 bases and J dropped 1; count of bases not matched to a gene: 7. There are 16 residues in the CDR3. The CDR3 protein is CASSERGTERNTEAFF. Written as DNA, the CDR3 is TGTGCCAGCAGTGAAAGGGGGACAGAGCGGAACACTGAAGCTTTCTTT.

This clone appeared a single time. The CDR3 DNA follows: TGTGCCAGCAGTTACAGGGGCGGTGGGGCTTTCTTT. Its translation is CASSYRGGGAFF. This chain links TRBV6-6 with TRBJ1-1; a weak D match, TRBD1 (5 bases). Germline CDR1 is MNHNY and CDR2 is SVGAGI (reference sequence). The CDR3 consists of 12 residues. V lost 2 bases and J 11 bases, leaving 12 bases between the germline ends.

The rearrangement links TRBV28 to TRBJ2-7; TRBD1 matches at 7 bases. Germline values: CDR1 MDHEN, CDR2 SYDVKM. The CDR3 has 14 amino acids. J lost 2 bases, V lost 5 bases, and 6 bases had no gene match. The CDR3 nucleotides read TGTGCCAGCAGTCCTCCGGGACAGACCTACGAGCAGTACTTC. This gives the protein CASSPPGQTYEQYF.

This clone has just one count. The rearrangement uses TRBV15 and TRBJ1-4; D ambiguous. V was shortened by 1 base and J by 4 bases, with 7 bases between the two germline ends. Per the germline V gene, CDR1 is LNHNV and CDR2 is YYDKDF (reference sequence). CDR3 size: 14 residues. The DNA of the CDR3 is TGTGCCACCAGCAGAGGGGGAAATAATGAAAAACTGTTTTTT. Residues: CATSRGGNNEKLFF.

There are a few counts of this clone. The chain joins TRBV19 to TRBJ1-1; 7 bases align to TRBD1. Trimming cost V 7 bases and J 4 bases; bases outside gene matches: 9. The germline CDR1 and CDR2 sequences are LNHDA and SQIVND (reference sequence). CDR3 length equals 14 residues. In nucleotides, the CDR3 is TGTGCCAGTACAGAGACAGGGCGACGCACTGAAGCTTTCTTT. Its translation: CASTETGRRTEAFF.

The CDR3 nucleotides are TGTGCCAGCAAAAAGATGAGGTTAAAAATCACTGAGCAGTTCTTC. Translation gives CASKKMRLKITEQFF. The chain employs TRBV25-1 and TRBJ2-1, with D unresolved. V lost 7 bases, J lost 9 bases, and 22 bases lay in between. This CDR3 is 15 amino acids long. Per germline, CDR1 MGHDK and CDR2 SYGVNS. Full variable domain (rest looked up from reference TRBV25-1 and TRBJ2-1): EADIYQTPRYLVIGTGKKITLECSQTMGHDKMYWYQQDPGMELHLIHYSYGVNSTEKGDLSSESTVSRIRTEHFPLTLESARPSHTSQYLCASKKMRLKITEQFFGPGTRLTVL.

This chain links TRBV18 with TRBJ1-2; possibly TRBD1 for D (6 bases). Trimming cost V 3 bases and J 13 bases, with 15 bases left between them. The CDR3 spans 12 residues. Germline CDR1 is KGHSH and CDR2 is LQKENI. The CDR3 region has the DNA TGTGCCAGCTCACCGGGGGGCCAAGGGGTCACCTTC. Translation: CASSPGGQGVTF.

The rearrangement joins TRBV5-1 to TRBJ2-5; 12 bases agree with TRBD1. The germline V gene encodes CDR1 SGHRS and CDR2 YFSETQ. There are 16 residues in the CDR3. Losses at the gene ends were 2 bases for V and 5 bases for J; bases not matched to a gene: 7. CDR3 region: CASSFLGQGAGETQYF. DNA for the CDR3: TGCGCCAGCAGCTTCTTGGGACAGGGGGCTGGGGAGACCCAGTACTTC.

This clone appeared a few times. The rearrangement links TRBV19 to TRBJ1-5; weak D call: TRBD1 (5 bases). The CDR3 length is 13 residues. Trimming left V 7 bases short and J 11 bases short, with 18 bases between. The germline V gene has CDR1 LNHDA and CDR2 SQIVND (reference sequence). The CDR3, as DNA: TGTGCCAGTAAGGAGAGAGGGACTCAAACCCAGCATTTT. Encoded protein: CASKERGTQTQHF.

V and J are TRBV6-1 and TRBJ1-2, with D possibly being TRBD1 (6 bases). The V end was cut by 6 bases, the J end by 2 bases, with 10 bases between. CDR1 is MNHNS, CDR2 SASEGT, per germline. The length of the CDR3 is 13 residues. The CDR3 DNA reads TGTGCCAGCAGATCCACAGGGAACTATGGCTACACCTTC. Encoded protein: CASRSTGNYGYTF.

This chain connects TRBV27 to TRBJ2-7; D gene uncertain. Per germline, CDR1 MNHEY and CDR2 SMNVEV (reference sequence). The CDR3 extends over 17 amino acids. Between the trimmed V and J ends, which lost 3 bases and 5 bases, there was a span of 23 bases. The CDR3 is CASSFSTSGGRTHEQYF. CDR3 bases: TGTGCCAGCAGTTTTTCGACTTCGGGCGGTCGTACTCACGAGCAGTACTTC.

The chain combines TRBV13 with TRBJ2-2; D not certain. Germline V gives CDR1 PRHDT, CDR2 FYEKMQ (reference sequence). Trimming shortened V by 5 bases and J by 0 bases, and 10 bases separated the two germline ends. The CDR3 has 15 amino acids. The CDR3 nucleotides read TGTGCCAGCAGCCCCGCACGTGCGAACACCGGGGAGCTGTTTTTT. This sequence encodes CASSPARANTGELFF.

The V and J genes are TRBV7-6 and TRBJ1-1; D is undetermined. The CDR3 has 13 amino acids. Trimming stripped 5 bases from V and 4 bases from J, with 11 bases between. Germline V gene sequence: CDR1 SGHVS, CDR2 FNYEAQ. As DNA, the CDR3 is TGTGCCAGCAGCCCAAGGGAGGGCACTGAAGCTTTCTTT. Protein product: CASSPREGTEAFF.

The rearrangement uses TRBV29-1 and TRBJ1-2; possible D gene TRBD1, 6 bases. The CDR3 covers 13 residues. Germline V CDR1 and CDR2: SQVTM, ANQGSEA. The V and J ends lost 6 bases and 4 bases respectively, with 15 bases between them. The CDR3 DNA is TGCAGCGTCGACCCGGGGGCGGGCTATGGCTACACCTTC. It specifies CSVDPGAGYGYTF.

This chain links TRBV30 with TRBJ2-3, with D perhaps TRBD2 (5 bases). Trimming took off 0 bases at V and 0 bases at J, with 10 bases between the two ends. CDR1 is GTSNPN and CDR2 is SVGIG in the germline V gene (reference sequence). The CDR3 totals 15 residues. CDR3 DNA sequence: TGTGCCTGGAGTGTCGGTCTAGCTAGCACAGATACGCAGTATTTT. Protein: CAWSVGLASTDTQYF.